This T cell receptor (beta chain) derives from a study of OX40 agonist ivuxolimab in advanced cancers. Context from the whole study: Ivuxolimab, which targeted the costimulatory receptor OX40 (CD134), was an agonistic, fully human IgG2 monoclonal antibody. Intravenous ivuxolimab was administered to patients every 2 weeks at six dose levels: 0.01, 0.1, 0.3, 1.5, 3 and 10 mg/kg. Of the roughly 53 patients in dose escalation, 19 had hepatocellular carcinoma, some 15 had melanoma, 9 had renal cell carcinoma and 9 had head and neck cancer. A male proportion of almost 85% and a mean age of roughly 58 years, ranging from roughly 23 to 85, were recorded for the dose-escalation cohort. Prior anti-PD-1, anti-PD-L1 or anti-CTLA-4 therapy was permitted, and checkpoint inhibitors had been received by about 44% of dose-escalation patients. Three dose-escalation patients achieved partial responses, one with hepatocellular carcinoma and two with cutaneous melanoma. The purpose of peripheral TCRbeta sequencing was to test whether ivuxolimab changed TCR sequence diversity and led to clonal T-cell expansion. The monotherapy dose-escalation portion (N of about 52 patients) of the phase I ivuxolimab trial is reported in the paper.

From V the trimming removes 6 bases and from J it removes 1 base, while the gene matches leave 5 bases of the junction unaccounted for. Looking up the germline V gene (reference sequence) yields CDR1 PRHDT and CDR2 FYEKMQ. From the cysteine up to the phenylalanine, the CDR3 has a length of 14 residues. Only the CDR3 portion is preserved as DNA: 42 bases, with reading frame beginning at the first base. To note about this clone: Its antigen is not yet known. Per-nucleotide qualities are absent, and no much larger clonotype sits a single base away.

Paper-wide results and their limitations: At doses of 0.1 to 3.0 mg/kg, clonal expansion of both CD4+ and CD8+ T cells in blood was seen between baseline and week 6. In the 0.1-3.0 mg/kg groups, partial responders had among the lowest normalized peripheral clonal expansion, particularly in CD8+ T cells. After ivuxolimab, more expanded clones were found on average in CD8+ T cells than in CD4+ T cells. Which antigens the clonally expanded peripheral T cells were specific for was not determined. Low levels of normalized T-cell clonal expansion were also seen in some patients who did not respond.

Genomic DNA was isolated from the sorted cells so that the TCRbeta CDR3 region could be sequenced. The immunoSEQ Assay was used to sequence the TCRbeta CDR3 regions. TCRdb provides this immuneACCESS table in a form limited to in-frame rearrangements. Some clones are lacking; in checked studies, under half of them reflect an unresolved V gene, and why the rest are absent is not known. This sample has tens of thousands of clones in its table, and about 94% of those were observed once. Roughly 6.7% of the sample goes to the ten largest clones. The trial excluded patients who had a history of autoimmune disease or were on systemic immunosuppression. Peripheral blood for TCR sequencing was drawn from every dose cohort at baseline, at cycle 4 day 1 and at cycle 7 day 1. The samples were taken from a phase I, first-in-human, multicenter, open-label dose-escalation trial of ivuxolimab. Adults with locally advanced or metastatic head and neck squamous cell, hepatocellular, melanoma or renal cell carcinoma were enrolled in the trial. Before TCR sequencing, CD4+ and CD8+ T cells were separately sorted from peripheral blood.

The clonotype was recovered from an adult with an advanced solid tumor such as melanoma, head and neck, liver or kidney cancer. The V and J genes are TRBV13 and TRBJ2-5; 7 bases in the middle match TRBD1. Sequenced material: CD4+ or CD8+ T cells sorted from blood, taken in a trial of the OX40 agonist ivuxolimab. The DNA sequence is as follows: TGTGCCAGCAGTCCAGACAGGGTCCAAGAGACCCAGTACTTC. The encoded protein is CASSPDRVQETQYF.